This T cell receptor (beta chain) was identified in a study of neoadjuvant anti-PD-1 for oral cavity cancer. Study overall: Around day 43, patients without progression received a fourth nivolumab dose before surgery.

The study, taken as a whole, reports: Pretreatment Treg/Th17 ratio correlated inversely with post-treatment tumor clonality. Only three patients per response group were TCR-analyzed; validation needed.

On this clone itself: Its cognate antigen is unknown.

Time point meaning: after neoadjuvant nivolumab, at surgical resection. PBMC libraries mostly used around 500 ng of input genomic DNA, with six replicates per sample. Profiled with immunoSEQ multiplex PCR; TCRdb holds only in-frame clones, not every one. Of roughly 40,000 clones detected, about three quarters appear once; the ten largest clones hold around 4.8%. J lost 3 bases, V lost 5 bases, and 6 bases had no gene match. CDR1 and CDR2 from the germline V gene are SGHRS and YFSETQ. The CDR3 contains 15 residues. Sequencing was performed on PBMCs, taken after nivolumab (anti-PD-1) treatment. The clonotype was recovered from a person aged 40 to 85 with oral cavity squamous cell carcinoma. This rearrangement joins TRBV5-1 to TRBJ2-2; 8 bases agree with TRBD1. The CDR3 DNA sequence: TGCGCCAGCAGGACAGGGGCTGGTGACACCGGGGAGCTGTTTTTT. It is translated as CASRTGAGDTGELFF.